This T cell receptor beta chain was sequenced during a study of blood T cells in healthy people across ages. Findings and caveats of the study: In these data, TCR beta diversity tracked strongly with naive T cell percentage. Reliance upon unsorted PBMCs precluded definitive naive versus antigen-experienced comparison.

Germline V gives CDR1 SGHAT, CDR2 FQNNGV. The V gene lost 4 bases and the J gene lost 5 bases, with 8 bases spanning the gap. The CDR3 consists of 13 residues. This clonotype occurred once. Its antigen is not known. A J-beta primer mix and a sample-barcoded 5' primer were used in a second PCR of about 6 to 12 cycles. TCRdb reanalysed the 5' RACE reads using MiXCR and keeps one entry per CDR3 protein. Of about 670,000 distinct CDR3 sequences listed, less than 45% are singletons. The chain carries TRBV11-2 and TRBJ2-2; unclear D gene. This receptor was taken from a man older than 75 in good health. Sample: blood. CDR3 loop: CASSYQVTGELFF. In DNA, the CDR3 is TGTGCCAGCAGCTATCAGGTTACCGGGGAGCTGTTTTTT.